This T cell receptor beta chain was documented in a study of blood T cell repertoires in COVID-19. Study-level background: COVID-19 samples collected from the United States, Italy and Spain covered acute and convalescent phases. From T cells, B-cell-depleted T cells, or PBMCs came the material, which was cDNA or gDNA.

Authors' processing steps: Counts of nucleated cells, estimated from reference gene primer amplification, were obtained. The method was immunoSEQ multiplex PCR; TCRdb's version includes in-frame clones alone and lacks a portion of them. V, J and clone size are those of that table, while D and trimming were read from the DNA. The sample shows 190,000 or so clones, about 91% of them seen only once. This clone appeared once. The source material was peripheral blood. The receptor comes from a woman between 25 and 40 years old with acute or convalescent COVID-19.

This CDR3 reads CASRFSEASEQYF. The CDR3 bases are TGTGCCAGCAGGTTCTCTGAGGCCTCCGAGCAGTACTTC. This chain links TRBV7-2 with TRBJ2-7; D is unresolved. Germline-derived CDR1 and CDR2 are SGHTA and FQGNSA. The V end was cut by 6 bases, the J end by 6 bases, with 15 bases between. This CDR3 contains 13 residues.